What follows describes a single T cell receptor beta chain. CDR1 is MNHEY and CDR2 is SMNVEV in the germline V gene (reference sequence). Trimming shortened V by 8 bases and J by 2 bases, and 13 bases separated the two germline ends. CDR3 length: 13 residues. RNA was isolated and reverse transcribed to cDNA, the sequencing template. Profiled with immunoSEQ multiplex PCR; TCRdb holds only in-frame clones, not every one. The table shows tens of thousands of clones, with 46% occurring only once. These data belong to a study of CD8+ T cells in alopecia areata. Treatment described: oral pan-JAK inhibitor, 5-10 mg twice daily.

The chain recombines TRBV27 with TRBJ2-7; D gene uncertain. The source of this sequence is a human donor with alopecia areata. Sequences were derived from CD8+ T cells sorted from blood, sampled at roughly week 36, from a patient treated with tofacitinib. The CDR3: CASSWAAAYEQYF. The CDR3, as DNA: TGTGCCAGCTCCTGGGCGGCGGCCTACGAGCAGTACTTC.